These T cell receptor beta chains were read from a single sample in a study of cytomegalovirus exposure and HLA in healthy donors. This table comes from immunoSEQ multiplex PCR, and its TCRdb copy is limited to in-frame clones, with some not included. The data show over 200,000 clones, about 85% seen once. The sample taken for sequencing was PBMCs. The source of these receptors is a human donor in good health. Each CDR3 is given with its conserved first and last residue. The order of the fields is J gene, V gene, D gene, clone size, CDR3 protein, CDR3 DNA. D genes are given only for firm matches. Rows may omit the clone size; those that give it use once, few, many or a size class.

j_gene: TRBJ2-7
v_gene: TRBV21-1
d_gene: NA
abundance: once
CDR3aa: CASSKGQGHEQYF
CDR3nt: TGTGCCAGCAGCAAAGGACAGGGGCACGAGCAGTACTTC

j_gene: TRBJ2-4
v_gene: TRBV10-3
d_gene: TRBD1
abundance: once
CDR3aa: CAISESGQGQYF
CDR3nt: TGTGCCATCAGTGAGTCGGGACAGGGACAGTACTTC

j_gene: TRBJ2-5
v_gene: TRBV4-1
d_gene: TRBD2
abundance: NA
CDR3aa: CASSLTSGSGETQYF
CDR3nt: TGCGCCAGCAGCCTGACTAGCGGGAGCGGGGAGACCCAGTACTTC

j_gene: TRBJ2-7
v_gene: TRBV5-5
d_gene: NA
abundance: NA
CDR3aa: CASSWRDGSYEQYF
CDR3nt: TGTGCCAGCAGCTGGAGGGACGGGAGCTACGAGCAGTACTTC

j_gene: TRBJ2-2
v_gene: TRBV6-1
d_gene: TRBD1
abundance: NA
CDR3aa: CASSARTGPTNTGELFF
CDR3nt: TGTGCCAGCAGTGCCCGGACAGGGCCAACGAACACCGGGGAGCTGTTTTTT

j_gene: TRBJ2-7
v_gene: TRBV19
d_gene: TRBD2
abundance: NA
CDR3aa: CASSSERLAADEQYF
CDR3nt: TGTGCCAGTAGTTCTGAACGACTAGCGGCCGACGAGCAGTACTTC

j_gene: TRBJ2-5
v_gene: TRBV14
d_gene: NA
abundance: NA
CDR3aa: CASSRSGGKETQYF
CDR3nt: TGTGCCAGCAGCCGTTCGGGGGGCAAGGAGACCCAGTACTTC

j_gene: TRBJ1-5
v_gene: TRBV11-2
d_gene: NA
abundance: NA
CDR3aa: CASSLQGYSNQPQHF
CDR3nt: TGTGCCAGCAGCTTACAGGGCTATAGCAATCAGCCCCAGCATTTT

j_gene: TRBJ2-7
v_gene: TRBV5-5
d_gene: TRBD1
abundance: NA
CDR3aa: CASRHRDRIYEQYF
CDR3nt: TGTGCCAGCAGGCACCGGGACAGGATTTACGAGCAGTACTTC

j_gene: TRBJ2-1
v_gene: TRBV27
d_gene: TRBD2
abundance: NA
CDR3aa: CASTGTSGNNEQFF
CDR3nt: TGTGCCAGCACCGGGACTAGCGGGAACAATGAGCAGTTCTTC

j_gene: TRBJ2-7
v_gene: TRBV7-3
d_gene: NA
abundance: NA
CDR3aa: CASSLGGFVSEQYF
CDR3nt: TGTGCCAGCAGCTTAGGCGGGTTTGTGTCCGAGCAGTACTTC

j_gene: TRBJ1-1
v_gene: TRBV7-9
d_gene: NA
abundance: NA
CDR3aa: CASTSTGLVGAFF
CDR3nt: TGTGCCAGCACCTCCACAGGGTTGGTTGGAGCTTTCTTT

j_gene: TRBJ2-1
v_gene: TRBV11-3
d_gene: TRBD2
abundance: NA
CDR3aa: CASSLRGSSYNEQFF
CDR3nt: TGTGCCAGCAGCTTGCGGGGGAGCTCCTACAATGAGCAGTTCTTC

j_gene: TRBJ2-6
v_gene: TRBV5-4
d_gene: TRBD1
abundance: NA
CDR3aa: CASSLGTGSGANVLTF
CDR3nt: TGTGCCAGCAGCTTGGGGACAGGCTCTGGGGCCAACGTCCTGACTTTC

j_gene: TRBJ1-1
v_gene: TRBV6-4
d_gene: NA
abundance: NA
CDR3aa: CASSDSADMNTEAFF
CDR3nt: TGTGCCAGCAGTGACTCGGCGGATATGAACACTGAAGCTTTCTTT

j_gene: TRBJ1-3
v_gene: TRBV7-9
d_gene: NA
abundance: NA
CDR3aa: CSSSYLEGPGSGNTIYF
CDR3nt: TGTTCCAGCAGCTACCTGGAGGGCCCGGGATCTGGAAACACCATATATTTT

j_gene: TRBJ1-2
v_gene: TRBV9
d_gene: NA
abundance: NA
CDR3aa: CASSVDSYGYTF
CDR3nt: TGTGCCAGCAGCGTCGACAGCTATGGCTACACCTTC

j_gene: TRBJ2-1
v_gene: TRBV7-3
d_gene: TRBD2
abundance: NA
CDR3aa: CASSPQLAGGPNNEQFF
CDR3nt: TGTGCCAGCAGCCCCCAACTAGCGGGAGGGCCTAACAATGAGCAGTTCTTC

j_gene: TRBJ2-3
v_gene: TRBV7-2
d_gene: NA
abundance: NA
CDR3aa: CASSFQGFHASAQYF
CDR3nt: TGTGCCAGCAGCTTCCAGGGGTTCCATGCTTCTGCGCAGTATTTT

j_gene: TRBJ2-7
v_gene: TRBV28
d_gene: TRBD1
abundance: few
CDR3aa: CASRSGQANSYEQYF
CDR3nt: TGTGCCAGCAGGTCTGGACAGGCCAACTCCTACGAGCAGTACTTC

j_gene: TRBJ2-7
v_gene: TRBV5-1
d_gene: NA
abundance: NA
CDR3aa: CASSLGRGSYEQYF
CDR3nt: TGCGCCAGCAGCCTGGGACGGGGATCCTACGAGCAGTACTTC

j_gene: TRBJ1-3
v_gene: TRBV28
d_gene: NA
abundance: NA
CDR3aa: CASSHPSLPGNTIYF
CDR3nt: TGTGCCAGCAGTCATCCCAGTTTGCCTGGAAACACCATATATTTT

j_gene: TRBJ2-3
v_gene: TRBV27
d_gene: NA
abundance: few
CDR3aa: CASSLGGYLTDTQYF
CDR3nt: TGTGCCAGCAGCCTAGGGGGATACCTCACAGATACGCAGTATTTT

j_gene: TRBJ1-1
v_gene: TRBV5-1
d_gene: NA
abundance: NA
CDR3aa: CASSMEYRYTEAFF
CDR3nt: TGCGCCAGCAGCATGGAGTACAGGTACACTGAAGCTTTCTTT

j_gene: TRBJ2-7
v_gene: TRBV28
d_gene: NA
abundance: NA
CDR3aa: CASSLGGRVSYEQYF
CDR3nt: TGTGCCAGCAGTTTGGGTGGCAGGGTCTCCTACGAGCAGTACTTC